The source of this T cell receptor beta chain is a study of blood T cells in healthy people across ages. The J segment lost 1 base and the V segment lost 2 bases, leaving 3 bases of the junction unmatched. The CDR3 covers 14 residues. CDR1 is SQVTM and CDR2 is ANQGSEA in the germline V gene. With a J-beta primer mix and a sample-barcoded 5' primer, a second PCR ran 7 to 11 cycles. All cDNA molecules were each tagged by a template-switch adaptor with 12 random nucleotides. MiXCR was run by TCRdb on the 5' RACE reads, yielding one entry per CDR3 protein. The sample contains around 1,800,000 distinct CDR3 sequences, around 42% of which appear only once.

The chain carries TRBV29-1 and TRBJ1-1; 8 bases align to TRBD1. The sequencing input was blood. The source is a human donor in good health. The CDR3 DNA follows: TGCAGCGTTGAATACAGGGGGGCGAACACTGAAGCTTTCTTT. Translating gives CSVEYRGANTEAFF.